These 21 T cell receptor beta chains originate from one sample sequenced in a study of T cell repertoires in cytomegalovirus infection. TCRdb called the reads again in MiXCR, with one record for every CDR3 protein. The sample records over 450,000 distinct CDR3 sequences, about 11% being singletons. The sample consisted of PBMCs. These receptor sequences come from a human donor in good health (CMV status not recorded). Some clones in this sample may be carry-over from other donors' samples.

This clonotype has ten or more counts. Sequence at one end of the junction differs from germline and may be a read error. Here the CDR3 reads CSARGLAGLALTQYF. In DNA, the CDR3 is TGCAGTGCCAGAGGACTAGCGGGGCTGGCCCTGACGCAGTATTTT. The chain employs TRBV20-1 and TRBJ2-3; 12 bases are a match to TRBD2. CDR1 and CDR2 from the germline V gene are DFQATT and SNEGSKA (reference sequence). The CDR3 totals 15 residues.

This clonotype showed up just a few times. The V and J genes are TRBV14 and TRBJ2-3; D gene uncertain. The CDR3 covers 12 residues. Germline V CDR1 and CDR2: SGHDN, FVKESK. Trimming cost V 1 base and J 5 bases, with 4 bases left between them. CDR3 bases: TGTGCCAGCAGCCAAGTGGAAGATACGCAGTATTTT. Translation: CASSQVEDTQYF.

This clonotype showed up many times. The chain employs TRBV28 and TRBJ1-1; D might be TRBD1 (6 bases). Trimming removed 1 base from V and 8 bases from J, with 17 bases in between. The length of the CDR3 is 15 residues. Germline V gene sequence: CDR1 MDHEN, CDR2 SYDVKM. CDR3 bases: TGTGCCAGCAGTTTATCTACCGGGGGCCCGGGGGAAGCTTTCTTT. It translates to CASSLSTGGPGEAFF.

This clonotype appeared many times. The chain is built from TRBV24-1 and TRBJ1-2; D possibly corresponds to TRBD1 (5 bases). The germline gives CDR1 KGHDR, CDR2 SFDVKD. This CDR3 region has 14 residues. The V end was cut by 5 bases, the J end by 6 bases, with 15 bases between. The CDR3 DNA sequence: TGTGCCACCAGTGCTTCAGGGAGGGTGGATGGCTACACCTTC. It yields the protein CATSASGRVDGYTF.

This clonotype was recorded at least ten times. The CDR3 bases are TGTGCCAGCAGCTTAGGCGGCAGGGTCGATTATTCACCCCTCCACTTT. Encoded protein: CASSLGGRVDYSPLHF. The chain recombines TRBV7-9 with TRBJ1-6; D might be TRBD1 (5 bases). The germline gives CDR1 SEHNR, CDR2 FQNEAQ (reference sequence). V shed 1 base and J shed 8 bases, with 15 bases lying between them. The CDR3 loop spans 16 amino acids.

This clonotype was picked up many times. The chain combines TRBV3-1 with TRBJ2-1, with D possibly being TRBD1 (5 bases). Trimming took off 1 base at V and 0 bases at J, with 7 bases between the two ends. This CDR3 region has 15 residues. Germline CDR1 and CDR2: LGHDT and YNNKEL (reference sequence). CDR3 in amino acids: CASSQGTYSYNEQFF. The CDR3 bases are TGTGCCAGCAGCCAAGGGACATACTCCTACAATGAGCAGTTCTTC.

CDR3 sequence: CASTKENGNYGYTF. Written as DNA, the CDR3 is TGCGCCAGTACCAAAGAGAACGGAAACTATGGCTACACCTTC. The genes are TRBV5-1 and TRBJ1-2, with D unresolved. This CDR3 comprises 14 residues. Germline values: CDR1 SGHRS, CDR2 YFSETQ. Trimming shortened V by 8 bases and J by 2 bases, and 16 bases separated the two germline ends.

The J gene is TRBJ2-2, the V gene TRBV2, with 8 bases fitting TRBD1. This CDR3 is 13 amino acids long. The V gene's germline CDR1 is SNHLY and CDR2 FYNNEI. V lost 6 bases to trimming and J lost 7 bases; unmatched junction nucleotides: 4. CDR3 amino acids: CASSGQGIGELFF. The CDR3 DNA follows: TGTGCCAGCAGCGGACAGGGAATCGGGGAGCTGTTTTTT.

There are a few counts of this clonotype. As DNA, the CDR3 is TGTGCCAGCAGTGAAGGGCAGGGGGGGGGGGCAGGTTGCAATCAGCCCCAGCATTTT. Protein: CASSEGQGGGAGCNQPQHF. The chain employs TRBV25-1 and TRBJ1-5, with 7 bases aligning to TRBD1. Germline loops: CDR1 MGHDK, CDR2 SYGVNS. The CDR3 runs 19 residues. After removal of 2 bases from V and 2 bases from J, the junction contained 15 bases not matched to a gene. Using reference TRBV25-1 and TRBJ1-5 for the parts outside the CDR3, the full variable domain is EADIYQTPRYLVIGTGKKITLECSQTMGHDKMYWYQQDPGMELHLIHYSYGVNSTEKGDLSSESTVSRIRTEHFPLTLESARPSHTSQYLCASSEGQGGGAGCNQPQHFGDGTRLSIL.

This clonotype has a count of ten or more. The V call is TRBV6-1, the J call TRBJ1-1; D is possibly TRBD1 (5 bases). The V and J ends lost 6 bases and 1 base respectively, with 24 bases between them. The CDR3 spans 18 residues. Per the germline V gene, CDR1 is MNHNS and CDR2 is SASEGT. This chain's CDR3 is CASRPPRGSPRRNTEAFF. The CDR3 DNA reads TGTGCCAGCAGACCTCCTCGGGGGTCACCCCGAAGGAACACTGAAGCTTTCTTT.

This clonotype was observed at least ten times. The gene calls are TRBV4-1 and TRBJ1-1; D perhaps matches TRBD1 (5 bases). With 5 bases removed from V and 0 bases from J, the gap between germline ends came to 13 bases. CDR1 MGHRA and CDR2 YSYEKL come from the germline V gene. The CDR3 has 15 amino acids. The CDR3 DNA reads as TGCGCCAGCAGCTTCACCCGGGGCATGAACACTGAAGCTTTCTTT. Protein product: CASSFTRGMNTEAFF.

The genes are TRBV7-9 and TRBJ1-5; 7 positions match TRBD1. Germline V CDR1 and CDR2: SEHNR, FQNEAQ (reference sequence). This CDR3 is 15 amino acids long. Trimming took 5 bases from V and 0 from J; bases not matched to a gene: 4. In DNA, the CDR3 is TGTGCCAGCAGCCTAGGGGACAGTAGCAATCAGCCCCAGCATTTT. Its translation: CASSLGDSSNQPQHF.

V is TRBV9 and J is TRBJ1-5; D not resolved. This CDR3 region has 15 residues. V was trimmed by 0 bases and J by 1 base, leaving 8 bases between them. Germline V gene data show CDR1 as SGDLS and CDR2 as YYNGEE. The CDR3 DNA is TGTGCCAGCAGCGTAGCTGGGAAGAGCAATCAGCCCCAGCATTTT. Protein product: CASSVAGKSNQPQHF.

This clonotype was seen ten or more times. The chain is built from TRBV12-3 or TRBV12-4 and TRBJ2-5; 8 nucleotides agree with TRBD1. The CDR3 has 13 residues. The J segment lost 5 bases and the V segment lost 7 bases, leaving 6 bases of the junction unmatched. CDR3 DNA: TGTGCCAGCAATCCAGGGGGCGGTGAGACCCAGTACTTC. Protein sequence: CASNPGGGETQYF.

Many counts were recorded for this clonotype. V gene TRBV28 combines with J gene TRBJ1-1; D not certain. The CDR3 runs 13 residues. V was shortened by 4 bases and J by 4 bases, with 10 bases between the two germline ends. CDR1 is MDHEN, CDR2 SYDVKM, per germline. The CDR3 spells CASSSPGLTEAFF. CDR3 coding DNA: TGTGCCAGCAGTTCCCCTGGGCTCACTGAAGCTTTCTTT.

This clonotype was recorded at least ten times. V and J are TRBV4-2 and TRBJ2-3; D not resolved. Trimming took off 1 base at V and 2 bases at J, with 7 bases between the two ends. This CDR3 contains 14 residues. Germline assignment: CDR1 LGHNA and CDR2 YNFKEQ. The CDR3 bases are TGTGCCAGCAGCCAAGGGCCCGACACAGATACGCAGTATTTT. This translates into CASSQGPDTDTQYF.

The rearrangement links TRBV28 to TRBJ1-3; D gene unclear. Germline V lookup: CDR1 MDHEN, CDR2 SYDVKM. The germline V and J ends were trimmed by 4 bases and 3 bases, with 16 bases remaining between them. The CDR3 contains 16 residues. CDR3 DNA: TGTGCCAGCAGTTCTTTTCGCATCCCTTTTGGAAACACCATATATTTT. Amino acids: CASSSFRIPFGNTIYF. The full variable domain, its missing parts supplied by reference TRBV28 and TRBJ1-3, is DVKVTQSSRYLVKRTGEKVFLECVQDMDHENMFWYRQDPGLGLRLIYFSYDVKMKEKGDIPEGYSVSREKKERFSLILESASTNQTSMYLCASSSFRIPFGNTIYFGEGSWLTVV.

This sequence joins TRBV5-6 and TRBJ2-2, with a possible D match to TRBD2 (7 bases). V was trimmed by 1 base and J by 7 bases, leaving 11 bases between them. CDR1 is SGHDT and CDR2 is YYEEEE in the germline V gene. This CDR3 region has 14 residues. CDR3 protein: CASSLRGANGELFF. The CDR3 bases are TGTGCCAGCAGCTTGCGGGGGGCGAACGGGGAGCTGTTTTTT.

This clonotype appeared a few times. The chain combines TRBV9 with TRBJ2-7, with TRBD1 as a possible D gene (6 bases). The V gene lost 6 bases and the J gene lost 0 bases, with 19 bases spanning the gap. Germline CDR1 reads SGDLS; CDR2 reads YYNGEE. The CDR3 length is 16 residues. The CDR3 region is CASMQTGIRGSYEQYF. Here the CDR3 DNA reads TGTGCCAGCATGCAAACAGGGATCCGTGGCTCCTACGAGCAGTACTTC. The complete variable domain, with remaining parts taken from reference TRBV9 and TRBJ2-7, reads DSGVTQTPKHLITATGQRVTLRCSPRSGDLSVYWYQQSLDQGLQFLIQYYNGEERAKGNILERFSAQQFPDLHSELNLSSLELGDSALYFCASMQTGIRGSYEQYFGPGTRLTVT.

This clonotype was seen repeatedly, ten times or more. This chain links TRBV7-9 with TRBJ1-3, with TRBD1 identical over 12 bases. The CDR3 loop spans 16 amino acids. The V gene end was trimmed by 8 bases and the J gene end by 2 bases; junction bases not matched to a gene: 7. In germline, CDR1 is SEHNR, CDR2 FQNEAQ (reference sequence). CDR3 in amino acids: CASLSWDRGPGNTIYF. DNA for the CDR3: TGTGCCAGCCTTTCATGGGACAGGGGGCCTGGAAACACCATATATTTT.

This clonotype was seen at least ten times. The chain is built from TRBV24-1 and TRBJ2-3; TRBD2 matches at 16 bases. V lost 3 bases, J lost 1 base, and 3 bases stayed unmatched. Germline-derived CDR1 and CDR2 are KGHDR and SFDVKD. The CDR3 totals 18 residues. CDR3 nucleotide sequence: TGTGCCACCAGTGATACCGGGACTAGCGGGAGGGGCACAGATACGCAGTATTTT. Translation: CATSDTGTSGRGTDTQYF.